This TCR beta chain was profiled in a study of shared clonotypes between healthy human individuals. Investigators spread the genomic DNA of each subset evenly over several immunoSEQ plates. Libraries were prepared by immunoSEQ multiplex PCR; TCRdb keeps only in-frame clonotypes and omits some of them. The sample includes roughly 2.4 million clones, around 95% seen only once; the top ten take around 0.13%. CDR3 length: 14 amino acids. Germline CDR1 and CDR2: MNHNY and SVGAGI (reference sequence). V dropped 2 bases and J dropped 5 bases, with 13 bases sitting between them. Input material: naive CD4+ T cells sorted from blood. Subset defined: CD45RA+ positively selected. The chain carries TRBV6-6 and TRBJ2-7; no clear D gene. This receptor was taken from a man between 18 and 35 years old in good health. The chain's CDR3 is CASSYQATPHEQYF. The CDR3 coding sequence is TGTGCCAGCAGTTACCAGGCTACTCCCCACGAGCAGTACTTC.